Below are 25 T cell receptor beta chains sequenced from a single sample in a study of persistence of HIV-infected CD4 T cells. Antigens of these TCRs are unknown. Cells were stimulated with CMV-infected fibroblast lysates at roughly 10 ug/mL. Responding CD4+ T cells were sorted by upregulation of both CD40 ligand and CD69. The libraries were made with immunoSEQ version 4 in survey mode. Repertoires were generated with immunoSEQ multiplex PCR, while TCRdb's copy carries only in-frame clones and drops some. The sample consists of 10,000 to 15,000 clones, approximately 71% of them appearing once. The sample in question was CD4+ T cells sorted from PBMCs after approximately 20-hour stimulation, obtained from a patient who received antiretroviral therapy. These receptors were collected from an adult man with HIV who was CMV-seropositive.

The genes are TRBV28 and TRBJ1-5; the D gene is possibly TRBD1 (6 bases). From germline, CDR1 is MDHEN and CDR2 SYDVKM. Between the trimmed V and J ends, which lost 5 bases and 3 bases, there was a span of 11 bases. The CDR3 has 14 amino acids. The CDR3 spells CASSGGQHNQPQHF. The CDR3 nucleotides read TGTGCCAGCAGTGGGGGGCAGCACAATCAGCCCCAGCATTTT.

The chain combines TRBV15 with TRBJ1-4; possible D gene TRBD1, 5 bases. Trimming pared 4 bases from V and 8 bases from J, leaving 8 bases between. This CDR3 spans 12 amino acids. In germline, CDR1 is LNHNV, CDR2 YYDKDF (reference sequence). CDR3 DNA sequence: TGTGCCACCAGCACCGGGACGGAAAAACTGTTTTTT. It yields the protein CATSTGTEKLFF.

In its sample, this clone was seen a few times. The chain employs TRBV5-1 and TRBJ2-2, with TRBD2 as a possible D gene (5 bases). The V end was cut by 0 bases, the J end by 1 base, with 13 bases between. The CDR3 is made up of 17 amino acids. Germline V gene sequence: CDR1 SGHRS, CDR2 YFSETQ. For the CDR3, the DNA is TGCGCCAGCAGCTTGGCCGAGAAGCGGAGGAACACCGGGGAGCTGTTTTTT. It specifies CASSLAEKRRNTGELFF.

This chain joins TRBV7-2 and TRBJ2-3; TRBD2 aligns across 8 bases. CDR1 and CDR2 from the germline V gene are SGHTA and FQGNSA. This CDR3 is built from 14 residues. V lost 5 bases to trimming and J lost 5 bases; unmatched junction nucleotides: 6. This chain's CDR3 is CASSAWAGGDTQYF. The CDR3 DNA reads TGTGCCAGCAGCGCCTGGGCGGGGGGAGATACGCAGTATTTT.

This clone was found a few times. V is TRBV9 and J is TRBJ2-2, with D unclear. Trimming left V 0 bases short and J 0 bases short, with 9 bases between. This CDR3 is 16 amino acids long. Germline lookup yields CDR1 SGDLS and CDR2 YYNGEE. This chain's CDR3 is CASSVGADPNTGELFF. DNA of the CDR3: TGTGCCAGCAGCGTAGGCGCAGACCCGAACACCGGGGAGCTGTTTTTT.

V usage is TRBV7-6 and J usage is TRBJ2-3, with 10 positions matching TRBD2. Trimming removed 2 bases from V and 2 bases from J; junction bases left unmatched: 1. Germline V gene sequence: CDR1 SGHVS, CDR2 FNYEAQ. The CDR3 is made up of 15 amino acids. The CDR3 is CASSLSGGDTDTQYF. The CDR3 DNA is TGTGCCAGCAGCTTAAGCGGGGGGGACACAGATACGCAGTATTTT.

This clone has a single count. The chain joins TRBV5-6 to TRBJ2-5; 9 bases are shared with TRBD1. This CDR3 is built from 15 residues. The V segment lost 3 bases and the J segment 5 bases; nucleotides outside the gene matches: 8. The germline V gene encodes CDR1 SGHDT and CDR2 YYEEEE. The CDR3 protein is CASSSIGQGFETQYF. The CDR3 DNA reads TGTGCCAGCAGCTCGATAGGACAGGGGTTCGAGACCCAGTACTTC.

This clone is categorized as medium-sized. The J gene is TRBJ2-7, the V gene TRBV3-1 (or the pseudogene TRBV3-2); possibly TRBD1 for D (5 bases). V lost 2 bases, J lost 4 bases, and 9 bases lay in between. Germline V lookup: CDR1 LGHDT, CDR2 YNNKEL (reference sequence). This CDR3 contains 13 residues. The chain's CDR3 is CASSQMQGYEQYF. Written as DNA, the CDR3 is TGTGCCAGCAGCCAAATGCAGGGTTACGAGCAGTACTTC.

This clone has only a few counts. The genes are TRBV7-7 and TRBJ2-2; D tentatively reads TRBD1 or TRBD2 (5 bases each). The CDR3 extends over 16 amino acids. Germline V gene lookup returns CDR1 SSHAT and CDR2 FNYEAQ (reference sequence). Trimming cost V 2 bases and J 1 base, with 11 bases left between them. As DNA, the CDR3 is TGTGCCAGCAGCTTAAGTAGAGGGGTGAACACCGGGGAGCTGTTTTTT. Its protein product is CASSLSRGVNTGELFF.

Here the CDR3 DNA reads TGTGCCAGCAGTGAGGCCCCGGTAGGGGTCGAGCAGTACTTC. Amino acids: CASSEAPVGVEQYF. The chain recombines TRBV6-1 with TRBJ2-7; possibly TRBD1 for D (5 bases). This CDR3 is built from 14 residues. V lost 3 bases, J lost 6 bases, and 15 bases lay in between. Germline V lookup: CDR1 MNHNS, CDR2 SASEGT.

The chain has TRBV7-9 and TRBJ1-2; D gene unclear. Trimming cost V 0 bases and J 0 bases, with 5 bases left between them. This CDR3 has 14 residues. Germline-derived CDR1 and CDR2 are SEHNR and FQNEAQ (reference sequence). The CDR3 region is CASSLAQANYGYTF. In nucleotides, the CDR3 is TGTGCCAGCAGCTTAGCCCAAGCTAACTATGGCTACACCTTC.

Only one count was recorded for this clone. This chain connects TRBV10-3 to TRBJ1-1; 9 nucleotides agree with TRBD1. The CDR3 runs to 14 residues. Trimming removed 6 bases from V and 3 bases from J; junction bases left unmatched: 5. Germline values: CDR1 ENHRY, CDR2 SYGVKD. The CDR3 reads CAIRGDRVDTEAFF. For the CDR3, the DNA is TGTGCCATCAGGGGGGACAGGGTGGACACTGAAGCTTTCTTT.

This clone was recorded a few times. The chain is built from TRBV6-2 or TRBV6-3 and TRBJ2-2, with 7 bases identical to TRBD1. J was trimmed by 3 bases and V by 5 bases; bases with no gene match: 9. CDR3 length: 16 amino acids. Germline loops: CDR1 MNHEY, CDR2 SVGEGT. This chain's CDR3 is CASSTVGTADTGELFF. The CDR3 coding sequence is TGTGCCAGCAGTACCGTTGGGACAGCGGACACCGGGGAGCTGTTTTTT.

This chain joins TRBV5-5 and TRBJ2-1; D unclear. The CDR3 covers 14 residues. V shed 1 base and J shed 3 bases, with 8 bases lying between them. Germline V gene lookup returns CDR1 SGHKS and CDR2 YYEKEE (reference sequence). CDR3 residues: CASSLITVYNEQFF. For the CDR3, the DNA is TGTGCCAGCAGCTTGATCACGGTCTACAATGAGCAGTTCTTC.

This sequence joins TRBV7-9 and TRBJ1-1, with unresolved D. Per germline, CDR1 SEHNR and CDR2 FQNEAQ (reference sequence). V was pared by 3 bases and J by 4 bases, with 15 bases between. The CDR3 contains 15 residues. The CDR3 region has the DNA TGTGCCAGCAGCTTTTCCTTCAACGGGCTCACTGAAGCTTTCTTT. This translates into CASSFSFNGLTEAFF.

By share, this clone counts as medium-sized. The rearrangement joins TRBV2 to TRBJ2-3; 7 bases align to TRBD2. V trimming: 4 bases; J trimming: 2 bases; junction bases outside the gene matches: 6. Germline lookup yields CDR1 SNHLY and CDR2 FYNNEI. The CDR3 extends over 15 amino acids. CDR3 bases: TGTGCCAGCAGTGTACGGGGGGACCACACAGATACGCAGTATTTT. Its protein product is CASSVRGDHTDTQYF.

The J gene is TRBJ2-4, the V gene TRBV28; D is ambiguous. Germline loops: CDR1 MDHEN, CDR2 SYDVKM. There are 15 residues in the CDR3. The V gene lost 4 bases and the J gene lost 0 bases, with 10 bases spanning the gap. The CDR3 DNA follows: TGTGCCAGCAGTTCCGAGAGCGTAGCCAAAAACATTCAGTACTTC. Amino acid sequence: CASSSESVAKNIQYF.

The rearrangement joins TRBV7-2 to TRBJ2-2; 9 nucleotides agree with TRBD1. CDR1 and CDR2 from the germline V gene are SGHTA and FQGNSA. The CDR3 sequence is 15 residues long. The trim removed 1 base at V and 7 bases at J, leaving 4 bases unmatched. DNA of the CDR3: TGTGCCAGCAGCTTAGGGGACAGGGTTAGCGGGGAGCTGTTTTTT. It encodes CASSLGDRVSGELFF.

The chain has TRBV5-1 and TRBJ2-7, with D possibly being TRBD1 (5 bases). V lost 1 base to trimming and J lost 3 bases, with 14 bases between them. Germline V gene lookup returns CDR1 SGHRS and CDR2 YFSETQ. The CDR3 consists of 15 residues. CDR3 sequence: CASSLRTGRGYEQYF. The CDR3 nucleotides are TGCGCCAGCAGCTTGAGAACAGGTCGCGGCTACGAGCAGTACTTC.

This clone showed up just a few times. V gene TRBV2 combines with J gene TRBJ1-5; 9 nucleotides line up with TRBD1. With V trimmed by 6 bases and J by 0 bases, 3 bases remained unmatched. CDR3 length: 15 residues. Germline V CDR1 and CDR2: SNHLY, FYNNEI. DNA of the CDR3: TGTGCCAGCAGAGGACAGGGGAATAGCAATCAGCCCCAGCATTTT. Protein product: CASRGQGNSNQPQHF. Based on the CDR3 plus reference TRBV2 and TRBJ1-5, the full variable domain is EPEVTQTPSHQVTQMGQEVILRCVPISNHLYFYWYRQILGQKVEFLVSFYNNEISEKSEIFDDQFSVERPDGSNFTLKIRSTKLEDSAMYFCASRGQGNSNQPQHFGDGTRLSIL.

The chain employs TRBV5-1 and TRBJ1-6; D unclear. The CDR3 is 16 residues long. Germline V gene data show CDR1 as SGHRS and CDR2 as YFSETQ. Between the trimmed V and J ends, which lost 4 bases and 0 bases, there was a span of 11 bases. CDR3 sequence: CASSLTDTSYNSPLHF. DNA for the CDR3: TGCGCCAGCAGCCTTACCGACACCTCCTATAATTCACCCCTCCACTTT.

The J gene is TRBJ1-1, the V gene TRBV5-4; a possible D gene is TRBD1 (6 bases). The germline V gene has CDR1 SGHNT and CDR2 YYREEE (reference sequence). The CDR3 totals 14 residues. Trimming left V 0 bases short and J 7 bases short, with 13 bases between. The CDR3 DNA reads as TGTGCCAGCAGCTTGGAACAGCGAGGGGGTGAAGCTTTCTTT. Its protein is CASSLEQRGGEAFF.

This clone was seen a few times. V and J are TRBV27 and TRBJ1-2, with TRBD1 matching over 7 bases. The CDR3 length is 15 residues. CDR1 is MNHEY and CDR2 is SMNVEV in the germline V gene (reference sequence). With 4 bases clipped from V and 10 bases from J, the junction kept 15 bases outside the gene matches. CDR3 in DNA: TGTGCCAGCAGTTCGGGTCCGGGACAGCGGAATACCTACACCTTC. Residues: CASSSGPGQRNTYTF.

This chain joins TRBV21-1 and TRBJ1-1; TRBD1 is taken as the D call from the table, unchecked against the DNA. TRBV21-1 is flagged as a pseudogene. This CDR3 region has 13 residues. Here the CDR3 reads CASSQGPNTEAFF. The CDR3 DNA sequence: TGTGCCAGCAGCCAGGGCCCGAACACTGAAGCTTTCTTT.

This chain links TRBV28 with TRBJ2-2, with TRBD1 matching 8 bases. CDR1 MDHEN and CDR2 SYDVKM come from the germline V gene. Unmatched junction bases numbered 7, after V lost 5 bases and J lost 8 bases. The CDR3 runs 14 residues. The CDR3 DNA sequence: TGTGCCAGCAGTGGATACAGGGGGAGGGGGGAGCTGTTTTTT. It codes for CASSGYRGRGELFF.